What follows are 7 T cell receptor beta chains derived from one specimen sequenced in a study of CD8+ T cells in alopecia areata. In each case, RNA was isolated and then reverse transcribed into cDNA as the sequencing template. Repertoires were generated with immunoSEQ multiplex PCR, while TCRdb's copy carries only in-frame clones and drops some. The profile shows about 14,000 clones, 45% to 65% of them singletons. CD4+ cells from several patients were sorted into CD25+CD127- cells. Sequenced: CD4+ Tregs sorted from blood. The origin of the receptors is a human donor with alopecia areata.

The chain employs TRBV4-2 and TRBJ2-3; D is tentatively TRBD1 or TRBD2 (5 bases each). The germline CDR1 and CDR2 sequences are LGHNA and YNFKEQ. The CDR3 is 16 amino acids. V lost 1 base and J 5 bases, leaving 16 bases between the germline ends. CDR3 DNA sequence: TGTGCCAGCAGCCAAGCGCCCCGACTGGGGGAAGATACGCAGTATTTT. Protein product: CASSQAPRLGEDTQYF.

This clone was recorded a few times. The chain has TRBV27 and TRBJ2-1; 8 bases are a match to TRBD1. J was trimmed by 4 bases and V by 3 bases; bases with no gene match: 8. In germline, CDR1 is MNHEY, CDR2 SMNVEV (reference sequence). The CDR3 extends over 16 amino acids. The CDR3 DNA reads as TGTGCCAGCAGTTTGCGGTGGCAGGGGGCGTACAATGAGCAGTTCTTC. It translates to CASSLRWQGAYNEQFF.

The count of this clone is one. The chain uses TRBV14 and TRBJ2-1, with D unclear. This CDR3 comprises 13 residues. V lost 1 base to trimming and J lost 4 bases, with 5 bases between them. Germline CDR1 and CDR2: SGHDN and FVKESK. The CDR3 DNA reads TGTGCCAGCAGCCAAGTCTATTACAATGAGCAGTTCTTC. Translated: CASSQVYYNEQFF.

The chain joins TRBV7-6 to TRBJ2-7; TRBD1 matches 7 bases. The CDR3 loop spans 13 amino acids. Per germline, CDR1 SGHVS and CDR2 FNYEAQ. Germline trimming cut 3 bases from V and 2 bases from J; bases unmatched to any gene: 1. Here the CDR3 DNA reads TGTGCCAGCAGCTTGGGACAGCCCTACGAGCAGTACTTC. Translated: CASSLGQPYEQYF. Drawing the rest from reference TRBV7-6 and TRBJ2-7, the complete variable domain is GAGVSQSPRYKVTKRGQDVALRCDPISGHVSLYWYRQALGQGPEFLTYFNYEAQQDKSGLPNDRFSAERPEGSISTLTIQRTEQRDSAMYRCASSLGQPYEQYFGPGTRLTVT.

The V and J genes are TRBV7-3 and TRBJ1-1; the match to TRBD1 covers 7 bases. The CDR3 runs 15 residues. Looked up from germline, CDR1 is SGHTA and CDR2 is FQGTGA. Trimming removed 1 base from V and 7 bases from J; junction bases left unmatched: 9. CDR3 DNA sequence: TGTGCCAGCAGCTTAATTGGAGGGGGCCAGCGTGAAGCTTTCTTT. Protein product: CASSLIGGGQREAFF.

The chain combines TRBV6-6 with TRBJ2-7, with TRBD1 as a possible D gene (7 bases). V lost 4 bases to trimming and J lost 3 bases, with 13 bases between them. CDR3 length: 14 residues. Germline assignment: CDR1 MNHNY and CDR2 SVGAGI (reference sequence). CDR3 loop: CASSSAGQYYEQYF. CDR3 DNA sequence: TGTGCCAGCAGTTCCGCGGGACAGTACTACGAGCAGTACTTC.

V usage is TRBV19 and J usage is TRBJ1-1, with D unclear. Per germline, CDR1 LNHDA and CDR2 SQIVND (reference sequence). The CDR3 contains 14 residues. V lost 3 bases and J 6 bases, leaving 14 bases between the germline ends. Here the CDR3 DNA reads TGTGCCAGTAGTATTTATAAGGGTTTATCTGAAGCTTTCTTT. Translated, it gives CASSIYKGLSEAFF.